The 10 T cell receptor beta chains in this list originate from one sample, sequenced in a study of multiple sclerosis patients with progressive multifocal leukoencephalopathy (dated by TCRdb to about 2019). What this sample's time point label stands for: 12 to 13 months of natalizumab therapy. Interpreted using the paper, the treatment or condition label stands for: on natalizumab therapy at sampling. Library preparation used the immunoSEQ multiplex PCR assay. TCRdb obtained this table from immuneACCESS and retained in-frame rearrangements with V and J assigned. These tables miss some clones; where compared with another copy, unresolved V genes account for less than half of the shortfall, and the remainder is unexplained. The sample table contains 25,000 or so clones; only one count was recorded for approximately 90% of them. Under 2.5% of the sample lies in the top ten. Material: PBMCs, obtained from a patient treated with natalizumab. These receptors originate from a man younger than 45 with multiple sclerosis.

The rearrangement joins TRBV29-1 to TRBJ1-6, with 9 bases identical to TRBD1. This CDR3 region has 13 residues. Germline V gene data show CDR1 as SQVTM and CDR2 as ANQGSEA. V shed 5 bases and J 6 bases; nucleotides not matched to a gene: 2. The CDR3: CSVQDRGNSPLHF. The CDR3 nucleotides are TGCAGCGTTCAGGACAGGGGTAATTCACCCCTCCACTTT.

The chain employs TRBV7-2 and TRBJ2-7, with a weak D call TRBD2 (5 bases). Germline V gives CDR1 SGHTA, CDR2 FQGNSA. With 2 bases removed from V and 4 bases from J, the gap between germline ends came to 12 bases. This CDR3 region has 14 residues. The CDR3 protein is CASSLNAGVYEQYF. CDR3 coding DNA: TGTGCCAGCAGCTTAAATGCCGGGGTTTACGAGCAGTACTTC.

The V and J genes are TRBV7-2 and TRBJ2-7, with D possibly TRBD2 on 5 matching bases. The germline V and J ends were trimmed by 1 base and 0 bases, with 10 bases remaining between them. The germline CDR1 and CDR2 sequences are SGHTA and FQGNSA. The CDR3 consists of 15 residues. CDR3 nucleotides: TGTGCCAGCAGCTTAGTGGGAGCCTTCTCCTACGAGCAGTACTTC. Its protein is CASSLVGAFSYEQYF.

The chain uses TRBV19 and TRBJ2-1; 8 positions agree with TRBD2. Trimming cost V 1 base and J 7 bases; bases outside gene matches: 6. Per the germline V gene, CDR1 is LNHDA and CDR2 is SQIVND (reference sequence). This CDR3 has 15 amino acids. This CDR3 reads CASSIAPGGSNEQFF. DNA for the CDR3: TGTGCCAGTAGTATAGCTCCGGGAGGGTCGAATGAGCAGTTCTTC.

The genes are TRBV25-1 and TRBJ1-2; D uncertain. Trimming cost V 2 bases and J 4 bases, with 11 bases left between them. Germline assignment: CDR1 MGHDK and CDR2 SYGVNS. This CDR3 has 14 amino acids. In DNA form, the CDR3 reads TGTGCCAGCAGTGAAAGTCTAAACGGCTATGGCTACACCTTC. It codes for CASSESLNGYGYTF.

The CDR3 nucleotides are TGTGCCAGCTCACCAGGGAGAGAGACCTACGAGCAGTACGTC. Encoded protein: CASSPGRETYEQYV. This chain joins TRBV18 and TRBJ2-7, with a possible D match to TRBD2 (5 bases). Per germline, CDR1 KGHSH and CDR2 LQKENI. This CDR3 spans 14 amino acids. Trimming left V 2 bases short and J 2 bases short, with 10 bases between.

The V call is TRBV7-2, the J call TRBJ2-1, with D perhaps matching TRBD1 (6 bases). The CDR3 is 14 residues long. V lost 8 bases and J lost 9, with 20 bases in between. The germline CDR1 and CDR2 sequences are SGHTA and FQGNSA. The DNA for the CDR3 is TGTGCCAGCCGGATGGGCAGGGGAGCGGTTGAGCAGTTCTTC. This codes for CASRMGRGAVEQFF.

This clone came up a few times. V usage is TRBV2 and J usage is TRBJ2-1, with D possibly TRBD1 on 5 matching bases. The germline V gene encodes CDR1 SNHLY and CDR2 FYNNEI. The ends were cut back, 8 bases at V and 5 bases at J, with 19 bases in the middle. The CDR3 covers 15 residues. The CDR3 DNA follows: TGTGCCAGCGGGTTGGCGGTAGCAGGGCACAATGAGCAGTTCTTC. This encodes CASGLAVAGHNEQFF.

This clone occurred once. V gene TRBV5-1 combines with J gene TRBJ1-5; 10 bases are shared with TRBD1. V gave up 4 bases and J gave up 1 base; unmatched junction bases: 5. Germline loops: CDR1 SGHRS, CDR2 YFSETQ. The CDR3 spans 16 residues. CDR3 region: CASSPGQGTSNQPQHF. As DNA, the CDR3 is TGCGCCAGCAGCCCGGGACAGGGGACGAGCAATCAGCCCCAGCATTTT.

The rearrangement uses TRBV4-3 and TRBJ2-3, with 7 positions matching TRBD2. V lost 0 bases to trimming and J lost 0 bases; unmatched junction nucleotides: 9. CDR1 is LGHNA, CDR2 YSLEER, per germline. CDR3 length: 18 amino acids. The CDR3 is CASSQDLPTSSSTDTQYF. CDR3 in DNA: TGCGCCAGCAGCCAAGATCTCCCGACTAGCAGCAGCACAGATACGCAGTATTTT.